This record looks at one T cell receptor beta chain sequence and its context. The antigen is undetermined. This sample is drawn from a study of T-cell memory formation after mild COVID-19. Constant-segment primers served in 5'RACE that generated TCR alpha and TCR beta cDNA libraries bearing sample barcodes and UMIs. From the 5' RACE reads, TCRdb called clonotypes with MiXCR, one entry per CDR3 protein. The sample has approximately 100,000 distinct CDR3 sequences; around 12% are singletons. The CDR3 extends over 14 amino acids. With V trimmed by 6 bases and J by 6 bases, 12 bases remained unmatched. From germline, CDR1 is SQVTM and CDR2 ANQGSEA. Study conclusions and caveats: Later expanders leaned toward CD4+, whereas clones contracting from day 15 to 85 were balanced CD4/CD8. There were some responding clones in pre-infection memory, which suggested that cross-reactive memory had joined.

The chain recombines TRBV29-1 with TRBJ2-7, with 9 bases aligning to TRBD1. Sample: PBMCs or a T cell subset sorted from them (not recorded which). This clonotype was obtained from an adult woman who had mild COVID-19 (a few samples of this study predate the infection). Cell type and time point are not known. DNA for the CDR3: TGCAGCGTATTAGGAGGGACAGGGATGTTCGAGCAGTACTTC. It is translated as CSVLGGTGMFEQYF.